The source of this T cell receptor beta chain is a study of TIL therapy for anti-PD-1-resistant metastatic lung cancer. Across the whole study: Median tumor PD-L1 proportion score was 6%. Tumors carried a median roughly 1.5 non-synonymous mutations per megabase.

Germline V lookup: CDR1 LNHDA, CDR2 SQIVND (reference sequence). V was clipped by 4 bases and J by 1 base, with 11 bases between them. The CDR3 is made up of 14 amino acids. This was the immunoSEQ v3 assay. Measured with immunoSEQ multiplex PCR; TCRdb has only the in-frame clones, and not every one. The sample has tens of thousands of clones, about 86% seen once. Stated time point: pre-treatment sample, taken before nivolumab and TIL therapy. Patients were adults with stage 4 NSCLC. The chain carries TRBV19 and TRBJ2-7, with no clear D. The sequences come from blood, collected at baseline. The sequence derives from a person aged 25 to 85 with non-small cell lung cancer. The CDR3 DNA is TGTGCCAGTAGTAGCGCCGTCAGTTCCTACGAGCAGTACTTC. It encodes CASSSAVSSYEQYF.